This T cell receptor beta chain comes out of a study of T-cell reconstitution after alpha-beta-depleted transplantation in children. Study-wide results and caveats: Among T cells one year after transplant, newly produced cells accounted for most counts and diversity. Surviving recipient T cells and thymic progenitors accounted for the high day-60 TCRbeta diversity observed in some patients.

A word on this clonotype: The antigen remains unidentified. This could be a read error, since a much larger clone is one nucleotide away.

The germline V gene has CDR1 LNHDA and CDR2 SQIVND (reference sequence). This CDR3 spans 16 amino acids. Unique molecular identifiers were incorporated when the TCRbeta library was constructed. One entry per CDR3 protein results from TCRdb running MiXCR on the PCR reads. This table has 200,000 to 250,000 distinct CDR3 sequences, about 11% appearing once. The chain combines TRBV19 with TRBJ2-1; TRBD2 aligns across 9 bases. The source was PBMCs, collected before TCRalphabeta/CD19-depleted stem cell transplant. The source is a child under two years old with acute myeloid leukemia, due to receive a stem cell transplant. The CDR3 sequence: CVSSMSLAGYYNEQFF. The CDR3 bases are TGTGTCAGTAGCATGTCACTAGCGGGCTATTACAATGAGCAGTTCTTC.